The text below deals with one TCR beta chain. Its cognate antigen has yet to be identified. No much larger clonotype is one base removed from it; base qualities were not supplied. The data belong to a study of T cell responses to AZD1222 COVID-19 vaccine (dated by TCRdb to the early 2020s). About the study as a whole: AZD1222 recipients with second doses at about 4 weeks or about 12 weeks were pooled, because spike-specific TCR depth and breadth did not differ between schedules. Trial participants were enrolled by age into subgroups of 18-55, 56-69 and 70-plus years, and roughly 160, 29 and 62 TCR-sequenced participants, respectively, were included in these subgroups. TCR sequencing covered roughly 230 trial participants: roughly 200 given two doses of AZD1222 and 26 given two doses of MenACWY control vaccine. Overall study results and their limits: Conclusions about previously exposed vaccinees are limited, since just 6 or 7 AZD1222 recipients were seropositive for SARS-CoV-2 at baseline. Epitopes outside the regions mutated in the B.1.351 and B.1.1.7 variants were reportedly recognized by nearly half of the unique spike-specific TCRs. After two AZD1222 doses, spike-specific TCR breadth and depth were significantly higher than at day 0 and than in MenACWY recipients. The 56-69-year group was small, and its depth increase did not reach significance, likely because of low power. No day 14 peak-response samples were available, so repertoires were characterized only after the peak T cell response. The whole spike protein was spanned by vaccine-associated CD4 TCRs, and dominant responses were seen in regions 160-218 and 743-854. Participants were mostly white British and included more females than males, and it was suggested by the authors that clonal diversity may have been underestimated.

The CDR3 regions of human TCRbeta chains were analyzed by immunosequencing. The study's own analysis went as follows. Repertoire TCRs were checked for matches against a reference library of SARS-CoV-2-specific TCRs that had been generated using the MIRA antigen-specificity platform. Breadth meant the fraction of unique TCRs that were SARS-CoV-2-associated, whereas depth meant the fraction of total T cells that were SARS-CoV-2-associated. Using the MIRA data, every spike-specific TCR was mapped to the spike region that the TCR reacted to and assigned to either a CD4 or a CD8 class. Log10-transformed breadth and depth values were compared by one-way ANOVA with Sidak's multiple comparisons tests. Entries here come from immuneACCESS through TCRdb and include only in-frame sequences with V and J called. Some clones fail to appear in such tables; in the studies checked, an unresolved V gene covers under half of the shortfall, and the cause of the remainder is unknown. The DNA gave D and trimming, while V, J and clone size come from that table. Within this sample are nearly 80,000 clones, with around 81% of them counted one time only. Around 20% of the sample comes from the top ten.

Sample time point, as interpreted from the label and publication: baseline before first vaccination. Vaccinee samples came from UK trials COV001 and COV002, including a single-blind randomized controlled phase 2/3 trial of AZD1222 (ChAdOx1 nCoV-19) in healthy adults. Trial participant PBMC samples were collected at day 0 and day 28 after the second dose for TCRbeta chain sequencing. Sequences MNHEY (CDR1) and SVGAGI (CDR2) are obtained from the germline V gene. From V the trimming removes 6 bases and from J it removes 4 bases, while the gene matches leave 5 bases of the junction unaccounted for. Taken from cysteine to phenylalanine, the CDR3 has 15 residues. Kept here is only the CDR3 DNA, which spans 45 bases and is read in frame from base 1.

This sequence was found in an adult in good health. This sequence uses TRBV6-5 and TRBJ1-3, with TRBD1 identical over 11 junction bases. Sequencing used peripheral blood, obtained on day 0 of AZD1222 vaccination. Read as DNA, the sequence is TGTGCCAGCAGCAGGGACAGGGGGAAAGGAAACACCATATATTTT. It encodes CASSRDRGKGNTIYF.